This entry features one T cell receptor beta chain sequence. The antigen is undetermined. This specimen belongs to a study of shared clonotypes between healthy human individuals. Broader study findings: Donor scarcity curtailed the genetic and exposure-history diversity represented herein. A reduction in generation probabilities was seen for non-shared clonotypes relative to those shared by all four donors. Rarefaction gave evidence that sorted-subset sequencing remained incomplete despite large depth.

Profiled with immunoSEQ multiplex PCR; TCRdb holds only in-frame clones, not every one. Found here are approximately 2.5 million clones, roughly 93% of them singletons; the top ten hold roughly 0.36%. Germline V gene data show CDR1 as WNHNN and CDR2 as SYGVQD (reference sequence). Trimming cost V 3 bases and J 4 bases; bases outside gene matches: 7. The CDR3 runs to 15 residues. Donation came from healthy HIV-negative adults that had no recent acute infections or vaccinations. The chain uses TRBV10-1 and TRBJ2-5; TRBD1 agrees at 8 bases. This sequence originates from a man younger than 35 in good health. Some clones in this sample may be carry-over from other donors' samples. Sequencing used naive CD4+ T cells from PBMCs. Subset here: CD45RA+ positively selected. CDR3 bases: TGCGCCAGCAGTGAAGGGGGGACAGGTTCAGAGACCCAGTACTTC. It specifies CASSEGGTGSETQYF.